These T cell receptor beta chains were read from a single sample in a study of regulatory T cells in long-lasting Graves disease. TCRdb re-analysed the multiplex PCR reads in MiXCR, keeping a single row per CDR3 protein. There are around 450,000 distinct CDR3 sequences in the sample; 20% to 25% occur only once, and around 7% lies in the top ten. This sample comprised peripheral blood mononuclear cells (PBMCs), obtained when the disease was refractory, from a patient treated with antithyroid drugs. The source is a female donor with Graves disease. Each CDR3 is given with its conserved first and last residue. A D gene is named only where the DNA matches it firmly. Clone size is given for some rows only: seen once, a few or many times, or a class if the clone is expanded.

j_call d_call clone_size v_call cdr3_aa cdr3_nt
TRBJ1-1 NA many TRBV6-5 CASSYVVGGASDSNTEAFF TGTGCCAGCAGTTACGTCGTCGGAGGGGCCTCCGACTCTAACACTGAAGCTTTCTTT
TRBJ2-7 NA many TRBV20-1 CSARDLLRDFLREQYF TGCAGTGCTAGAGATCTTCTCCGGGACTTCTTACGGGAGCAGTACTTC
TRBJ1-2 NA many TRBV6-2/TRBV6-3 CASSSFSYGYTF TGTGCCAGCAGTTCCTTCTCCTATGGCTACACCTTC
TRBJ2-5 NA many TRBV20-1 CSARAPQETQYF TGCAGTGCTAGAGCACCCCAAGAGACCCAGTACTTC
TRBJ2-7 NA many TRBV28 CASRGSPLFYF TGTGCCAGCAGGGGGTCCCCACTGTTTTACTTC
TRBJ2-5 NA few TRBV7-9 CASSLVRTPRAETQYF TGTGCCAGCAGCTTAGTTAGGACTCCCCGCGCAGAGACCCAGTACTTC
TRBJ2-1 TRBD2 few TRBV20-1 CSATDMGLAGYNEQFF TGCAGTGCTACCGACATGGGACTAGCGGGCTACAATGAGCAGTTCTTC
TRBJ2-5 TRBD2 NA TRBV20-1 CSARIGTSAQETQYF TGCAGTGCTAGGATCGGGACTAGCGCACAAGAGACCCAGTACTTC
TRBJ1-2 NA NA TRBV20-1 CSARDGRDGYTF TGCAGTGCTAGAGACGGCCGGGATGGCTACACCTTC
TRBJ2-5 NA NA TRBV7-2 CASSTTSETQYF TGTGCCAGCAGCACGACCTCAGAAACCCAGTACTTC
TRBJ1-1 NA many TRBV2 CASRGGRNWDTEAFF TGTGCCAGCAGGGGAGGGCGAAACTGGGACACTGAAGCTTTCTTT